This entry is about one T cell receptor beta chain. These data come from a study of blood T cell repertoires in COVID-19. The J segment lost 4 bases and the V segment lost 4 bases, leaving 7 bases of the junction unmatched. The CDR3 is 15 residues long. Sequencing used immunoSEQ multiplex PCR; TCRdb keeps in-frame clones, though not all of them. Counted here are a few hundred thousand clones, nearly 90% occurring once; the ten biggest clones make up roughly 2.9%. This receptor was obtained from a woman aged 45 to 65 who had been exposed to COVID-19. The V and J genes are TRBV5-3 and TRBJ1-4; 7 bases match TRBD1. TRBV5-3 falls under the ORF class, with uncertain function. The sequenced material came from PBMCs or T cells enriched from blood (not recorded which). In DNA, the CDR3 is TGTGCCAGAAGCGATTACAGGGGTATTAATGAAAAACTGTTTTTT. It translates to CARSDYRGINEKLFF.